The text below deals with one T cell receptor beta chain. Its antigen specificity is not known. Base qualities are not recorded, but no much larger clone differs from it by a single base. TCRbeta CDR3 regions were amplified from genomic DNA by means of the immunoSEQ Assay, a bias-controlled multiplex PCR. In the paper's pipeline: Within the assay, amplification of reference gene primers was used to estimate how many nucleated cells each sample contained. To quantify the absolute abundance of each unique TCRbeta CDR3 rearrangement, sequence reads were collapsed and filtered. For each sample, productive Simpson clonality was calculated by taking the square root of Simpson's diversity index across productive rearrangements. TCRdb stores this immuneACCESS table with in-frame sequences only. Part of the clones is absent; in the studies checked, under half of the shortfall reflects unresolved V genes, and no reason is known for the rest. The V and J calls and clone size are taken from that table; D and trimming were inferred from the DNA. Within this sample are roughly 430,000 clones, with around 90% of them counted one time only. The ten largest clones represent roughly 2% of the sample.

This entry belongs to a study of blood T cell repertoires in COVID-19 (dated by TCRdb to about 2020). Background for the entire study: Samples from collaborators originated in the United States, Italy and Spain and spanned both the acute and convalescent phases of COVID-19. A freely available public database, intended as a resource for researchers studying the immune response to SARS-CoV-2, is where the repertoires were released. Samples were obtained from the ongoing ImmuneRACE study (first 160 participants) and from 1,200 or so subjects provided by 6 global collaborators. The sample metadata nearly always contained a de-identified subject ID, COVID-19 status, age in years and sex. Where available, HLA class I and class II types were taken from metadata supplied by the sample provider and were not determined by assay-based typing. The material from the prospective study consisted of cDNA or gDNA derived from T cells, B-cell-depleted T cells, or PBMCs. The dataset comprised deeply sampled blood TCRbeta repertoires from subjects exposed to, actively infected with, or recovered from COVID-19.

Spanning cysteine to phenylalanine, the CDR3 consists of 14 amino acids. CDR3 DNA is the only sequence kept; it has 42 bases, read in frame from the first base. V is cut by 3 bases and J by 4 bases, and the space between the germline ends is 12 bases. CDR1 SNHLY and CDR2 FYNNEI were looked up in the germline V gene. What the work shows at the level of the full study, not this receptor alone: The amount of clinical and demographic metadata varied by source and participant and was provided uncurated.

Enrolling through a virtual design, the prospective study's participants ranged in age from roughly 18 to 89 years and lived across roughly 24 United States geographic areas. In the prospective study, cohorts were assigned on the basis of participant-reported clinical history obtained from a screening survey and a study questionnaire. Mobile phlebotomists in the prospective study collected whole blood, serum and a nasopharyngeal or oropharyngeal swab from every participant. Over a roughly two-month period, participants in the prospective study had the option of providing additional blood draws and questionnaires. Prospective study blood samples were shipped either frozen or at room temperature before DNA extraction.

This sequence uses TRBV2 and TRBJ1-2; the D gene identity is not certain. Input material: PBMCs or T cells enriched from blood (not recorded which). The TCR was taken from a woman aged 40 to 50 with acute COVID-19. The CDR3 has the sequence CASSDDLRSYGYTF. Here is the DNA: TGTGCCAGCAGTGATGACCTTAGGAGCTATGGCTACACCTTC.